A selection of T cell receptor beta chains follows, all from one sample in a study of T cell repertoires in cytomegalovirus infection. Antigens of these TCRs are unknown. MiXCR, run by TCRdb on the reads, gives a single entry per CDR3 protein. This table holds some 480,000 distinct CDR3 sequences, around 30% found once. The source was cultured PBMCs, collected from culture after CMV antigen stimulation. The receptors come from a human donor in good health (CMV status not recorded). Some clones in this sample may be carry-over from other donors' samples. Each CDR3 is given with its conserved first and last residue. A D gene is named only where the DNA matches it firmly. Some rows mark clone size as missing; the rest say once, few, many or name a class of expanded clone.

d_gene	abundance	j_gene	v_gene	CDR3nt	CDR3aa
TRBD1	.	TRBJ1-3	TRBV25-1	TGTGCCAGCAGTGCCGGGACAGCAGGAAACACCATATATTTT	CASSAGTAGNTIYF
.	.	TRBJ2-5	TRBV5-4	TGTGCCAGCAGCTCCCCCGAGCTACAAGAGACCCAGTACTTC	CASSSPELQETQYF
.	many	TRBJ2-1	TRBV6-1	TGTGCCAGCAGTGAAACGGCGATTCTCAATGAGCAGTTCTTC	CASSETAILNEQFF
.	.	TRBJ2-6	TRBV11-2	TGTGCCAGCAGCCTGAAAACGGCTCCTGGGGCCAACGTCCTGACTTTC	CASSLKTAPGANVLTF
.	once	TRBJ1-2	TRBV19	TGTGCCAGTGCCAGGGAGGGCCTAAACTATGGCTACACCTTC	CASAREGLNYGYTF
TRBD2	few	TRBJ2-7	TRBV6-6	TGTGCCAGCATTCCAGCGGGAGCTTGGGGGGAGCAGTACTTC	CASIPAGAWGEQYF
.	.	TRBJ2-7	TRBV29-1	TGCAGCGTTCAAGTCTCCTACGAGCAGTACTTC	CSVQVSYEQYF
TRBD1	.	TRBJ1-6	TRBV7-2	TGTGCCAGCAGCAACCGGGACAGGGGGCTTTCACCCCTCCACTTT	CASSNRDRGLSPLHF
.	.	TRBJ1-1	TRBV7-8	TGTGCCAGCAGCCCAATCGGACGGAACACTGAAGCTTTCTTT	CASSPIGRNTEAFF
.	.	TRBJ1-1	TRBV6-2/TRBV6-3	TGTGCCAGCATCCAAGACGGGGAATACACTGAAGCTTTCTTT	CASIQDGEYTEAFF
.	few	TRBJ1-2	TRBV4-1	TGCGCCAGCAGCCAACTGTCGGGGGACTATGGCTACACCTTC	CASSQLSGDYGYTF
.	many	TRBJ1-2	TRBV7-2	TGTGCCAGCAGCTTTGTGTTCCCGATGGACTATGGCTACACCTTC	CASSFVFPMDYGYTF
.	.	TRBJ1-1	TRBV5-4	TGTGCCAGCAGCTTATCGGGGGGCTTGGAAGCTTTCTTT	CASSLSGGLEAFF
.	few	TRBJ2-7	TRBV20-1	TGCAGTGCCGCGACCTCTCAGGGTTCTAACGAGCAGTACTTC	CSAATSQGSNEQYF
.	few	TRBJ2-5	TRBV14	TGTGCCAGCAGCGTGTGGGGGGTAGAGACCCAGTACTTC	CASSVWGVETQYF
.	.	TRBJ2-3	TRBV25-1	TGTGCCAGCAGTGAAGGTCTATCCTTTTCAGATACGCAGTATTTT	CASSEGLSFSDTQYF
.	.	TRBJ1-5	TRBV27	TGTGCCAGCAGTTCCCCCAACTTGGGCAATCAGCCCCAGCATTTT	CASSSPNLGNQPQHF
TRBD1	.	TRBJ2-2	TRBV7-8	TGTGCCAGCAGTTTTAGAGGAAAGCCGGGACAGGTTAGCGGATACACCGGGGAGCTGTTTTTT	CASSFRGKPGQVSGYTGELFF
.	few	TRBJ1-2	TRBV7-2	TGTGCCAGCAGCTTAGCGAGTCAGACAGGAAACTATGGCTACACCTTC	CASSLASQTGNYGYTF
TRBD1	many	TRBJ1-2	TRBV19	TGTGCCAGCAGCCCGGACAGGGACTATGGCTACACCTTC	CASSPDRDYGYTF
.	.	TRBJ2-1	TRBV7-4	TGTGCCAGCAGCATACGGGCCCTGAGCTCCTACAATGAGCAGTTCTTC	CASSIRALSSYNEQFF
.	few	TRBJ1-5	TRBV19	TGTGCCAGTAGTCTCACACTACGGGCCAGTGTGTTGAATCAGCCCCAGCATTTT	CASSLTLRASVLNQPQHF
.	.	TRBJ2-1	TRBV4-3	TGCGCCAGCAGCCAAGATTCGACAGCTTACAATGAGCAGTTCTTC	CASSQDSTAYNEQFF
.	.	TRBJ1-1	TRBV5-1	TGCGCCAGCAAGACCGGGACTTCTAACACTGAAGCTTTCTTT	CASKTGTSNTEAFF
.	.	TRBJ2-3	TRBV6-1	TGTGCCACCCGGGACCCTCGGACAGATACGCATTATTTT	CATRDPRTDTHYF
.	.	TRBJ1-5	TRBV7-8	TGTGCCAGCAGCTTAGCGTTACAGGGTTCCCAGCCCCAGCATTTT	CASSLALQGSQPQHF
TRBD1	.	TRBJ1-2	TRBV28	TGTGCCAGCAGTTACCGGGACAGGTACTATGGCTACACCTTC	CASSYRDRYYGYTF
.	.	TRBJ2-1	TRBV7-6	TGTGCCAGCGCCGGCCCCCACGATGAGCAGTTCTTC	CASAGPHDEQFF
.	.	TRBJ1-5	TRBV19	TGTGCCAGTAGTATAGGACAGACGAGCAATCAGCCCCAGCATTTT	CASSIGQTSNQPQHF
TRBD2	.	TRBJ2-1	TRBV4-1	TGCGCCAGTAGCCAAGCCGGGACTAACTACAATGAGCAGTTCTTC	CASSQAGTNYNEQFF
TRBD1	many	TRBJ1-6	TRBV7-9	TGTGCCAGCAGCGAACAGGGGGCAAGCTCACCCCTCCACTTT	CASSEQGASSPLHF
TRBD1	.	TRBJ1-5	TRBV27	TGTGCCAGCAGTAAAGGGACAGGGGGGATGCAGCCCCAGCATTTT	CASSKGTGGMQPQHF
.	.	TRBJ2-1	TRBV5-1	TGCGCCAGCAGCTTGGGTGGGGGCAGCGTCTACAATGAGCAGTTCTTC	CASSLGGGSVYNEQFF
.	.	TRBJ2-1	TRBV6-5	TGTGCCAGCACCGGATGGGGGTCGGAGCAGTTCTTC	CASTGWGSEQFF
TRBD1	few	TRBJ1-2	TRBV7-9	TGTGCCAGCAGCCCCTCGGACAGGACGTACGGCTACACCTTC	CASSPSDRTYGYTF
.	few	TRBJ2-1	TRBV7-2	TGTGCCAGCAGCTTTACACTCTCCTACAATGAGCAGTTCTTC	CASSFTLSYNEQFF
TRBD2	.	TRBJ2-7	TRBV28	TGTGCCAGCAGATCGAGCGGGAACTCCTACGAGCAGTACTTC	CASRSSGNSYEQYF
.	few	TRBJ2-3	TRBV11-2	TGTGCCAGCAGCCCACCGGGGAGTACTAGCACAGATACGCAGTATTTT	CASSPPGSTSTDTQYF
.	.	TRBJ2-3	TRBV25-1	TGTGCCAGCAGCAGGACAGTTACAGATACGCAGTATTTT	CASSRTVTDTQYF
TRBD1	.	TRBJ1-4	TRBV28	TGTGCCAGCAGCTATGGACAGGCCTGGGGAAAACTGTTTTTT	CASSYGQAWGKLFF